This T cell receptor beta chain was found in a study of blood T cells in healthy people across ages. A J-beta primer mix and a sample-barcoded 5' primer were used in a second PCR of about 7 to 12 cycles. A single record per CDR3 protein comes from TCRdb applying MiXCR to the 5' RACE reads. The sample has 850,000 to 1,100,000 distinct CDR3 sequences; roughly two fifths are singletons. Germline assignment: CDR1 SGDLS and CDR2 YYNGEE. Trimming removed 0 bases at V and 4 bases at J, with 11 bases between. The CDR3 extends over 15 amino acids. The TCR sequence derives from a young man in good health. Specimen: blood. The rearrangement joins TRBV9 to TRBJ2-1; no clear D gene. The CDR3 spells CASSVVGAKYNEQFF. The CDR3 DNA follows: TGTGCCAGCAGCGTAGTTGGAGCCAAATACAATGAGCAGTTCTTC.